This TCR beta chain was observed in a study of radiotherapy plus CTLA-4 blockade in lung cancer. Overall study context: Objective responses emerged in around a sixth of patients, and 31% attained disease control.

In regard to this clone: Its antigen is still unknown.

Study findings and constraints: In blood, tumor-derived TCR clones expanded after radiotherapy plus ipilimumab. The best predictor of response was reported to be early blood T cell clone dynamics, with interferon-beta.

Libraries were prepared by immunoSEQ multiplex PCR; TCRdb keeps only in-frame clonotypes and omits some of them. The table has tens of thousands of clones, 70% to 90% seen once; the top ten hold 4.8%. CDR1 is SGDLS and CDR2 is YYNGEE in the germline V gene. This CDR3 has 16 residues. Trimming took 0 bases from V and 2 from J, leaving 14 bases between them. The receptor was isolated from a human donor with non-small cell lung cancer whose response to radiotherapy plus ipilimumab could not be evaluated. This rearrangement joins TRBV9 to TRBJ2-5; possibly TRBD2 for D (6 bases). Source: peripheral blood, taken from a patient treated with radiotherapy plus ipilimumab. CDR3 nucleotides: TGTGCCAGCAGCGTAGATCCAGCGGGCGGGCAAGAGACCCAGTACTTC. This codes for CASSVDPAGGQETQYF.